A selection of T cell receptor beta chains follows, all from one sample in a study of T cells after yellow fever vaccination. A single record per CDR3 protein comes from TCRdb applying MiXCR to the 5' RACE reads. The sample yields under 500,000 distinct CDR3 sequences, 18% seen once. Material: PBMCs, obtained before the yellow fever booster vaccination. Every receptor here comes from a young man who received the YFV17D yellow fever vaccine. CDR3s include the opening cysteine and the closing phenylalanine or tryptophan. The order of the fields is V gene, clone size, D gene, J gene, CDR3 DNA, CDR3 protein. A D gene is named only where the DNA matches it firmly. Size tells how often a clone was seen (once, few, many) or the class of an expanded clone, and some rows leave it out.

v_call: TRBV25-1; clone_size: many; d_call: TRBD1; j_call: TRBJ2-3; cdr3_nt: TGTGCCAGCAGCGACCCAGGACAGGGGGCAGATACGCAGTATTTT; cdr3_aa: CASSDPGQGADTQYF
v_call: TRBV20-1; clone_size: few; d_call: -; j_call: TRBJ1-1; cdr3_nt: TGCAGTGCCGCAATGTCGGGGTTTGGCGCTTTCTTT; cdr3_aa: CSAAMSGFGAFF
v_call: TRBV6-5; clone_size: many; d_call: TRBD2; j_call: TRBJ2-1; cdr3_nt: TGTGCCAGCAACCCACAATCGGGACTAGCGGGGGAATACAATGAGCAGTTCTTC; cdr3_aa: CASNPQSGLAGEYNEQFF
v_call: TRBV7-9; clone_size: -; d_call: -; j_call: TRBJ2-7; cdr3_nt: TGTGCCAGCAGCTCCAGGGACTCCTACGAGCAGTACTTC; cdr3_aa: CASSSRDSYEQYF
v_call: TRBV7-2; clone_size: many; d_call: TRBD2; j_call: TRBJ2-1; cdr3_nt: TGTGCCAGCAGCGCCGGGAGGGTCGAATCCTACAATGAGCAGTTCTTC; cdr3_aa: CASSAGRVESYNEQFF
v_call: TRBV28; clone_size: -; d_call: -; j_call: TRBJ2-2; cdr3_nt: TGTGCCAGCACCCCTGGAGGGCTGGGGGGCACCGGGGAGCTGTTTTTT; cdr3_aa: CASTPGGLGGTGELFF
v_call: TRBV6-5; clone_size: -; d_call: -; j_call: TRBJ1-2; cdr3_nt: TGTGCCAGCAGCGGAGCACCTGTCTATGGCTACACCTTC; cdr3_aa: CASSGAPVYGYTF
v_call: TRBV2; clone_size: few; d_call: -; j_call: TRBJ1-5; cdr3_nt: TGTGCCAGCAGTGAACGGGCAGGGAATCAGCCCCAGCATTTT; cdr3_aa: CASSERAGNQPQHF
v_call: TRBV28; clone_size: few; d_call: -; j_call: TRBJ1-1; cdr3_nt: TGTGCCACCGGGGAGGGGGGGTTCAGAACTGAAGCTTTCTTT; cdr3_aa: CATGEGGFRTEAFF
v_call: TRBV5-1; clone_size: many; d_call: -; j_call: TRBJ1-1; cdr3_nt: TGCGCCAGCAGCTTGAACAGGGACACTGAAGCTTTCTTT; cdr3_aa: CASSLNRDTEAFF
v_call: TRBV5-1; clone_size: -; d_call: -; j_call: TRBJ2-5; cdr3_nt: TGCGCCAGCAGCTTGGAGGGAGTCGAGACCCAGTACTTC; cdr3_aa: CASSLEGVETQYF
v_call: TRBV14; clone_size: -; d_call: -; j_call: TRBJ2-7; cdr3_nt: TGTGCCAGCAGCCAATTGCAGGGCACCTACGAGCAGTACTTC; cdr3_aa: CASSQLQGTYEQYF
v_call: TRBV27; clone_size: many; d_call: -; j_call: TRBJ2-1; cdr3_nt: TGTGCCAGCAGTTTCGCAGGGGTCTACAATGAGCAGTTCTTC; cdr3_aa: CASSFAGVYNEQFF
v_call: TRBV2; clone_size: -; d_call: -; j_call: TRBJ2-5; cdr3_nt: TGTGCCAGCTCGCTCAGGGGAACCTTGCAAGAGACCCAGTACTTC; cdr3_aa: CASSLRGTLQETQYF
v_call: TRBV10-3; clone_size: -; d_call: -; j_call: TRBJ1-1; cdr3_nt: TGTGCCATCAACGGGCGGGGGAAGAACACTGAAGCTTTCTTT; cdr3_aa: CAINGRGKNTEAFF
v_call: TRBV4-1; clone_size: few; d_call: -; j_call: TRBJ1-2; cdr3_nt: TGCGCCAGCATCCCAAGCCCCCTAGTGACGGGGAAGGGTAACTGGGATGGCTACACCTTC; cdr3_aa: CASIPSPLVTGKGNWDGYTF
v_call: TRBV7-9; clone_size: -; d_call: -; j_call: TRBJ2-1; cdr3_nt: TGTGCCAGCAGCCGCCCCCGGGGTGAGCAGTTCTTC; cdr3_aa: CASSRPRGEQFF
v_call: TRBV5-5; clone_size: few; d_call: -; j_call: TRBJ1-4; cdr3_nt: TGTGCCAGCAGCCCTATAGCGGAGGGCGGTAATCCAGGAAAACTGTTTTTT; cdr3_aa: CASSPIAEGGNPGKLFF
v_call: TRBV7-2; clone_size: many; d_call: TRBD1; j_call: TRBJ1-2; cdr3_nt: TGTGCCAGCAGCGCCCGGGACAGGGGCTATGGCTACACCTTC; cdr3_aa: CASSARDRGYGYTF
v_call: TRBV5-1; clone_size: many; d_call: TRBD1; j_call: TRBJ1-5; cdr3_nt: TGTGCCAGCAGCTCACAGGGGGGTCAGCCCCAGCATTTT; cdr3_aa: CASSSQGGQPQHF
v_call: TRBV20-1; clone_size: few; d_call: -; j_call: TRBJ2-2; cdr3_nt: TGCAGTGTAGGGGGGGACCCCACCGGGGAGCTGTTTTTT; cdr3_aa: CSVGGDPTGELFF
v_call: TRBV6-5; clone_size: -; d_call: -; j_call: TRBJ2-3; cdr3_nt: TGTGCCAGCAGCCCCTCGCGGGGAAGCACAGATACGCAGTATTTT; cdr3_aa: CASSPSRGSTDTQYF
v_call: TRBV4-3; clone_size: -; d_call: TRBD1; j_call: TRBJ2-3; cdr3_nt: TGCGCCAGCAGCCAAGATTGGACAGGGGGCACAGATACGCAGTATTTT; cdr3_aa: CASSQDWTGGTDTQYF
v_call: TRBV11-2; clone_size: -; d_call: TRBD1; j_call: TRBJ2-3; cdr3_nt: TGTGCCAGCAGCTCAGCGACAGGGAAAGATACGCAGTATTTT; cdr3_aa: CASSSATGKDTQYF
v_call: TRBV5-5; clone_size: -; d_call: TRBD2; j_call: TRBJ2-3; cdr3_nt: TGTGCCAGCAGCCCTGTCGGACTAGGCGTTCCAGATACGCAGTATTTT; cdr3_aa: CASSPVGLGVPDTQYF
v_call: TRBV5-1; clone_size: -; d_call: -; j_call: TRBJ1-1; cdr3_nt: TGCGCCAGCAGCACCAGGGGTCAGGGCTACTCGAACACTGAAGCTTTCTTT; cdr3_aa: CASSTRGQGYSNTEAFF
v_call: TRBV7-6; clone_size: -; d_call: TRBD2; j_call: TRBJ2-3; cdr3_nt: TGTGCCAGCAGCATGACTAGCGTTAGCACAGATACGCAGTATTTT; cdr3_aa: CASSMTSVSTDTQYF
v_call: TRBV6-5; clone_size: -; d_call: -; j_call: TRBJ2-6; cdr3_nt: TGTGCCAGCACCGTTCTGGAGGGACGTGGGGCCAACGTCCTGACTTTC; cdr3_aa: CASTVLEGRGANVLTF
v_call: TRBV5-6; clone_size: -; d_call: -; j_call: TRBJ1-2; cdr3_nt: TGTGCCAGCAGCCCACCCGGGACGTCAAATGGCTACACCTTC; cdr3_aa: CASSPPGTSNGYTF
v_call: TRBV12-3/TRBV12-4; clone_size: many; d_call: -; j_call: TRBJ2-3; cdr3_nt: TGTGCCAGCAGGTCTACAGGGTTGGGCACAGATACGCAGTATTTT; cdr3_aa: CASRSTGLGTDTQYF
v_call: TRBV6-5; clone_size: -; d_call: -; j_call: TRBJ1-3; cdr3_nt: TGTGCCAGCAGGGGACAATTGTCTGGAAACACCATATATTTT; cdr3_aa: CASRGQLSGNTIYF
v_call: TRBV6-1; clone_size: many; d_call: -; j_call: TRBJ2-3; cdr3_nt: TGTGCCAGCAGTGGAAATCCGGGCCGTGAGACAGATACGCAGTATTTT; cdr3_aa: CASSGNPGRETDTQYF
v_call: TRBV18; clone_size: -; d_call: TRBD1; j_call: TRBJ1-3; cdr3_nt: TGTGCCAGCTCACCACGGACAGGGGACGGAAACACCATATATTTT; cdr3_aa: CASSPRTGDGNTIYF
v_call: TRBV27; clone_size: few; d_call: -; j_call: TRBJ2-2; cdr3_nt: TGTGCCAGCAGTTTATCAGGGGTGCGGACCGGGGAGCTGTTTTTT; cdr3_aa: CASSLSGVRTGELFF
v_call: TRBV9; clone_size: few; d_call: TRBD2; j_call: TRBJ2-5; cdr3_nt: TGTGCCAGCAGCGTAGGCGTCGGTAGCGGGCCTCAAGAGACCCAGTACTTC; cdr3_aa: CASSVGVGSGPQETQYF
v_call: TRBV11-3; clone_size: -; d_call: TRBD2; j_call: TRBJ2-3; cdr3_nt: TGTGCCAGCAGGTTAGGTCCTAGCGGGGGTACGCAGTATTTT; cdr3_aa: CASRLGPSGGTQYF
v_call: TRBV20-1; clone_size: many; d_call: -; j_call: TRBJ1-2; cdr3_nt: TGCAGTGCTAGTGAAGCAGGGATCCTCTATGGCTACACCTTC; cdr3_aa: CSASEAGILYGYTF
v_call: TRBV29-1; clone_size: -; d_call: TRBD1; j_call: TRBJ2-5; cdr3_nt: TGCAGCGTCGGAAAATCGGGACAGACCCAAGAGACCCAGTACTTC; cdr3_aa: CSVGKSGQTQETQYF
v_call: TRBV7-6; clone_size: -; d_call: TRBD1; j_call: TRBJ2-1; cdr3_nt: TGTGCCAGCAGCTTCTTTACAGGGGGAAGCTACAATGAGCAGTTCTTC; cdr3_aa: CASSFFTGGSYNEQFF
v_call: TRBV20-1; clone_size: few; d_call: TRBD2; j_call: TRBJ2-5; cdr3_nt: TGCAGTGCTAGAGACGGGACTAGCGCCCAAGAGACCCAGTACTTC; cdr3_aa: CSARDGTSAQETQYF
v_call: TRBV12-3/TRBV12-4; clone_size: -; d_call: TRBD1; j_call: TRBJ2-1; cdr3_nt: TGTGCCAGCAGTTTAGCGGACAGGTGGGGTGAGCAGTTCTTC; cdr3_aa: CASSLADRWGEQFF